Detailed here is one TCR beta chain. This sample is drawn from a study of blood T cell repertoires in COVID-19. Study-wide context: There were acute and convalescent COVID-19 samples, and they came from the United States, Italy and Spain. The cDNA or gDNA used as material had been derived from T cells, B-cell-depleted T cells, or PBMCs.

Under the authors' procedure: Estimates of nucleated cell counts were drawn from the amplification of reference gene primers. Generated by immunoSEQ multiplex PCR, the TCRdb table keeps only in-frame clones and is missing some. V, J and clone size reflect that table, while D and trimming were determined from the DNA. The sample comprises around 250,000 clones, approximately 86% of which are singletons, and 7.1% rests with the top ten. Trimming shortened V by 6 bases and J by 1 base, and 9 bases separated the two germline ends. The CDR3 loop spans 13 amino acids. The sequence was obtained from a woman between 70 and 85 years old with active or convalescent COVID-19. The sequenced sample was peripheral blood. The V and J genes are TRBV12-3 or TRBV12-4 and TRBJ1-1, with a possible D match to TRBD1 (5 bases). The CDR3 coding sequence is TGTGCCAGCAGCCTCAGGGAGAACACTGAAGCTTTCTTT. Its translation is CASSLRENTEAFF.